This passage covers 12 T cell receptor beta chains from one sample sequenced in a study of CD8+CD57+ T cells in acquired aplastic anemia. TCR beta VDJ and CDR3 were profiled, and genomic DNA was the template. TCRdb fed the reads into MiXCR, producing one record per CDR3 protein. In the table there are about 170,000 distinct CDR3 sequences, around 60% of which are singletons. The sample was sorted CD4+, CD8+, or CD8+CD57+ T cells (not recorded which) from PBMCs. Receptors were obtained from a human donor in good health.

This chain connects TRBV14 to TRBJ1-4, with 7 bases matching TRBD1. The CDR3 extends over 14 amino acids. Germline CDR1 reads SGHDN; CDR2 reads FVKESK. With V trimmed by 8 bases and J by 6 bases, 9 bases remained unmatched. The chain's CDR3 is CASGRGGGHEKLFF. The DNA of the CDR3 is TGTGCCAGCGGCAGGGGGGGAGGCCATGAAAAACTGTTTTTT.

The chain recombines TRBV5-1 with TRBJ1-2; a possible D gene is TRBD1 (6 bases). Germline V lookup: CDR1 SGHRS, CDR2 YFSETQ. CDR3 length equals 16 residues. Trimming removed 0 bases at V and 6 bases at J, with 18 bases between. CDR3 in DNA: TGCGCCAGCAGCTTGGGTCAGGGGACCTCTTCTAATGGCTACACCTTC. Translating it yields CASSLGQGTSSNGYTF.

This chain uses TRBV7-9 with TRBJ1-2, with D unresolved. This CDR3 comprises 14 residues. CDR1 is SEHNR and CDR2 is FQNEAQ in the germline V gene (reference sequence). The germline V and J ends were trimmed by 2 bases and 6 bases, with 13 bases remaining between them. The CDR3 is CASSLMLSADGYTF. CDR3 bases: TGTGCCAGCAGCTTAATGTTGTCAGCAGATGGCTACACCTTC.

With regard to this clonotype: A much bigger clone sits one base away, suggesting this may be a read error. The CDR3 end shows no conserved phenylalanine or tryptophan, and so a read error is likely. The CDR3 region is CASRGSTSGLTYNEQFS. The CDR3 nucleotides read TGTGCCAGCAGGGGCTCGACTAGCGGGCTTACCTACAATGAGCAGTTCTCC. This chain uses TRBV7-8 with TRBJ2-1, with TRBD2 matching over 10 bases. Germline V lookup: CDR1 SGHVS, CDR2 FQNEAQ. This CDR3 region has 17 residues. Unmatched junction bases numbered 10, after V lost 6 bases and J lost 2 bases.

In the case of this clonotype: Given the absence of the conserved phenylalanine or tryptophan at the CDR3 end, a read error is likely. It is unclear where the CDR3 begins or ends on the DNA, so no DNA is shown, and the CDR3 is as TCRdb lists it. The V gene is TRBV19, the J gene TRBJ2-7; the table's D call, TRBD1, has no DNA check behind it. Per the germline V gene, CDR1 is LNHDA and CDR2 is SQIVND (reference sequence). The CDR3 comprises 8 residues, both ends counted. CDR3 in amino acids: CASSIGVL.

This chain joins TRBV5-1 and TRBJ2-3, with TRBD2 matching 8 bases. The CDR3 totals 17 residues. V dropped 4 bases and J dropped 4; count of bases not matched to a gene: 14. Germline V CDR1 and CDR2: SGHRS, YFSETQ. The CDR3 reads CASSEYLNSGVSDTQYF. The CDR3 bases are TGCGCCAGCAGCGAATACTTGAATAGCGGGGTATCAGATACGCAGTATTTT. Combining the CDR3 with reference TRBV5-1 and TRBJ2-3 gives the whole variable domain KAGVTQTPRYLIKTRGQQVTLSCSPISGHRSVSWYQQTPGQGLQFLFEYFSETQRNKGNFPGRFSGRQFSNSRSEMNVSTLELGDSALYLCASSEYLNSGVSDTQYFGPGTRLTVL.

This chain links TRBV2 with TRBJ1-6, with 8 bases identical to TRBD1. J lost 9 bases, V lost 6 bases, and 10 bases had no gene match. This CDR3 region has 15 residues. Germline V gene sequence: CDR1 SNHLY, CDR2 FYNNEI. The CDR3 coding sequence is TGTGCCAGCAGAGCCGACACAGGGGGTGTTTCACCCCTCCACTTT. Its protein is CASRADTGGVSPLHF.

CDR3 sequence (DNA): TGCGCCAGCAGTGAGCCAGCGGGAGAGCAGTACTTC. Translating gives CASSEPAGEQYF. This rearrangement joins TRBV10-1 to TRBJ2-7, with TRBD2 matching over 7 bases. The length of the CDR3 is 12 residues. With V trimmed by 2 bases and J by 7 bases, 2 bases remained unmatched. CDR1 is WNHNN and CDR2 is SYGVQD in the germline V gene (reference sequence).

Remarks on this clonotype: Being one base from a much bigger clone, this may be a read error. V usage is TRBV19 and J usage is TRBJ2-1, with TRBD2 matching 11 bases. CDR1 is LNHDA, CDR2 SQIVND, per germline (reference sequence). The V segment lost 0 bases and the J segment 2 bases; nucleotides outside the gene matches: 3. The CDR3 spans 17 residues. The CDR3 DNA is TGTGCCAGTAGTATAGAACTAGCGGGAGAACCCTACAATGAGCAGTTCTTC. Amino acid sequence: CASSIELAGEPYNEQFF.

The chain couples TRBV9 to TRBJ2-6; D unclear. Germline V gene sequence: CDR1 SGDLS, CDR2 YYNGEE. The CDR3 spans 14 residues. Trimming stripped 0 bases from V and 3 bases from J, with 4 bases between. The CDR3 sequence: CASSVGGGANVLTF. Here the CDR3 DNA reads TGTGCCAGCAGCGTAGGGGGTGGGGCCAACGTCCTGACTTTC.

The rearrangement joins TRBV10-1 to TRBJ1-2, with 7 bases lining up with TRBD1. The V segment lost 7 bases and the J segment 0 bases; nucleotides outside the gene matches: 5. This CDR3 contains 14 residues. Germline lookup yields CDR1 WNHNN and CDR2 SYGVQD (reference sequence). The DNA of the CDR3 is TGCGCCAGCAACAGACAGGGCCCTAACTATGGCTACACCTTC. Its protein product is CASNRQGPNYGYTF.

The gene calls are TRBV6-6 and TRBJ2-3; D is perhaps TRBD1 (5 bases). Germline-derived CDR1 and CDR2 are MNHNY and SVGAGI (reference sequence). Between the trimmed V and J ends, which lost 2 bases and 0 bases, there was a span of 12 bases. The CDR3 is 16 residues long. The CDR3 nucleotides are TGTGCCAGCAGTTACCGCAGGGTTGGAAGCACAGATACGCAGTATTTT. Translating gives CASSYRRVGSTDTQYF.